Following are 32 T cell receptor beta chains from one sample sequenced in a study of cytomegalovirus exposure and HLA in healthy donors. The PCR made use of 60 Vbeta and 13 Jbeta primers. The protocol was immunoSEQ multiplex PCR, while the TCRdb copy is restricted to in-frame clones and leaves out a portion. The table lists tens of thousands of clones, approximately 70% of them singletons, with approximately 7.8% in the top ten. Sequencing was performed on PBMCs. These receptors came from a man aged 60 to 75 in good health and CMV-seronegative.

The gene calls are TRBV27 and TRBJ1-4, with 7 bases identical to TRBD1. The V segment lost 6 bases and the J segment 5 bases; nucleotides outside the gene matches: 12. Germline V gene lookup returns CDR1 MNHEY and CDR2 SMNVEV (reference sequence). The CDR3 has 16 amino acids. Here the CDR3 reads CASSKHEGARNEKLFF. Written as DNA, the CDR3 is TGTGCCAGCAGCAAACATGAGGGGGCGAGGAATGAAAAACTGTTTTTT.

The J gene is TRBJ2-5, the V gene TRBV5-1, with TRBD2 matching 11 bases. This CDR3 is built from 17 residues. V gave up 0 bases and J gave up 5 bases; unmatched junction bases: 9. Germline V CDR1 and CDR2: SGHRS, YFSETQ. CDR3 sequence reads: CASSLVRTTSGDETQYF. CDR3 DNA sequence: TGCGCCAGCAGCTTGGTCCGGACGACTAGCGGGGATGAGACCCAGTACTTC.

The chain uses TRBV28 and TRBJ2-7; TRBD2 matches at 13 bases. CDR1 is MDHEN, CDR2 SYDVKM, per germline. The V segment lost 8 bases and the J segment 3 bases; nucleotides outside the gene matches: 4. CDR3 length equals 14 residues. The CDR3 spells CASQGLAGNYEQYF. CDR3 nucleotide sequence: TGTGCCAGCCAGGGACTAGCGGGAAACTACGAGCAGTACTTC.

The genes are TRBV9 and TRBJ1-3; D unresolved. The length of the CDR3 is 15 residues. V was cut by 1 base and J by 0 bases, with 8 bases left in between. The germline gives CDR1 SGDLS, CDR2 YYNGEE. CDR3 region: CASSVSPGSGNTIYF. CDR3 bases: TGTGCCAGCAGCGTATCTCCGGGCTCTGGAAACACCATATATTTT.

V is TRBV25-1 and J is TRBJ2-2, with 11 bases aligning to TRBD2. There are 15 residues in the CDR3. Per the germline V gene, CDR1 is MGHDK and CDR2 is SYGVNS. V dropped 8 bases and J dropped 2; count of bases not matched to a gene: 4. The CDR3 protein is CASYGTSGNTGELFF. The CDR3, as DNA: TGTGCCAGCTATGGGACTAGCGGAAACACCGGGGAGCTGTTTTTT.

This clone has just a few counts. The chain couples TRBV11-2 to TRBJ2-1, with D tentatively TRBD2 (5 bases). Germline CDR1 is SGHAT and CDR2 is FQNNGV. The CDR3 is 16 residues long. With 4 bases removed from V and 4 bases from J, the gap between germline ends came to 17 bases. The CDR3 coding sequence is TGTGCCAGCAGCTCACCCCGGGGTAGGCGTTACAATGAGCAGTTCTTC. This translates into CASSSPRGRRYNEQFF.

This sequence joins TRBV30 and TRBJ2-7; the D gene is possibly TRBD2 (5 bases). The V and J ends lost 2 bases and 2 bases respectively, with 13 bases between them. The germline V gene has CDR1 GTSNPN and CDR2 SVGIG (reference sequence). The CDR3 length is 14 residues. CDR3 sequence: CAWSPTSGTYEQYF. The DNA of the CDR3 is TGTGCCTGGAGTCCTACCTCCGGGACCTACGAGCAGTACTTC.

This chain uses TRBV6-5 with TRBJ1-6; TRBD1 agrees at 7 bases. Germline loops: CDR1 MNHEY, CDR2 SVGAGI. The V gene end was trimmed by 5 bases and the J gene end by 13 bases; junction bases not matched to a gene: 11. This CDR3 is built from 14 residues. The CDR3 loop is CASSPGTARDPLHF. DNA for the CDR3: TGTGCCAGCAGTCCCGGGACAGCAAGGGATCCCCTCCACTTT.

The chain recombines TRBV28 with TRBJ2-7, with D perhaps TRBD2 (6 bases). This CDR3 has 14 amino acids. The germline V and J ends were trimmed by 6 bases and 1 base, with 13 bases remaining between them. Germline loops: CDR1 MDHEN, CDR2 SYDVKM. CDR3 nucleotides: TGTGCCAGCAGCCCCCCCGGGGGATCCTACGAGCAGTACTTC. This encodes CASSPPGGSYEQYF.

This chain joins TRBV7-6 and TRBJ2-5; a weak D match, TRBD1 (6 bases). In germline, CDR1 is SGHVS, CDR2 FNYEAQ. Trimming took 0 bases from V and 5 from J, leaving 16 bases between them. This CDR3 contains 16 residues. CDR3 in amino acids: CASSLAESSGVETQYF. CDR3 in DNA: TGTGCCAGCAGCTTAGCTGAATCCTCAGGGGTGGAGACCCAGTACTTC. The entire variable domain, with the rest obtained from reference TRBV7-6 and TRBJ2-5, is as follows: GAGVSQSPRYKVTKRGQDVALRCDPISGHVSLYWYRQALGQGPEFLTYFNYEAQQDKSGLPNDRFSAERPEGSISTLTIQRTEQRDSAMYRCASSLAESSGVETQYFGPGTRLLVL.

This clone was observed a handful of times. This sequence joins TRBV11-1 and TRBJ1-1; tentative D call: TRBD1 (5 bases). This CDR3 contains 14 residues. Trimming cost V 3 bases and J 3 bases, with 11 bases left between them. Germline CDR1 reads SGHAT; CDR2 reads FQDESV (reference sequence). This CDR3 is CASSFRPGDTEAFF. The CDR3 DNA reads as TGTGCCAGCAGCTTCAGACCGGGGGACACTGAAGCTTTCTTT.

V is TRBV5-1 and J is TRBJ2-3; D is unresolved. In germline, CDR1 is SGHRS, CDR2 YFSETQ. The CDR3 covers 14 residues. With 2 bases removed from V and 0 bases from J, the gap between germline ends came to 7 bases. The CDR3: CASSFGLSTDTQYF. The CDR3 region has the DNA TGCGCCAGCAGCTTTGGGCTAAGCACAGATACGCAGTATTTT.

The chain has TRBV5-4 and TRBJ1-2; D gene ambiguous. V was pared by 2 bases and J by 6 bases, with 11 bases between. The length of the CDR3 is 13 residues. The germline V gene has CDR1 SGHNT and CDR2 YYREEE (reference sequence). CDR3 DNA sequence: TGTGCCAGCAGCTTTCAGCAGCGCGATGGCTACACCTTC. Residues: CASSFQQRDGYTF.

V and J are TRBV5-1 and TRBJ2-7; 9 positions agree with TRBD2. J lost 2 bases, V lost 0 bases, and 9 bases had no gene match. Germline CDR1 and CDR2: SGHRS and YFSETQ. This CDR3 region has 17 residues. The CDR3 DNA sequence: TGCGCCAGCAGCTTGGGGGCGGGAGGGCCAGATCCCTACGAGCAGTACTTC. It codes for CASSLGAGGPDPYEQYF.

This sequence joins TRBV19 and TRBJ2-2, with 10 bases fitting TRBD1. V was pared by 3 bases and J by 7 bases, with 11 bases of the junction left unmatched. The CDR3 is 17 residues long. Germline values: CDR1 LNHDA, CDR2 SQIVND (reference sequence). DNA of the CDR3: TGTGCCAGTAGTATCCGGCGTGGGACAGGGGTCGGCGGGGAGCTGTTTTTT. Translated, it gives CASSIRRGTGVGGELFF.

The rearrangement joins TRBV18 to TRBJ1-4, with D possibly being TRBD1 (5 bases). The CDR3 spans 16 residues. The ends were cut back, 3 bases at V and 3 bases at J, with 14 bases in the middle. Germline values: CDR1 KGHSH, CDR2 LQKENI. DNA of the CDR3: TGTGCCAGCTCACCCCCTTCGACAGCCCCTAATGAAAAACTGTTTTTT. It specifies CASSPPSTAPNEKLFF. The complete variable domain, with remaining parts taken from reference TRBV18 and TRBJ1-4, reads NAGVMQNPRHLVRRRGQEARLRCSPMKGHSHVYWYRQLPEEGLKFMVYLQKENIIDESGMPKERFSAEFPKEGPSILRIQQVVRGDSAAYFCASSPPSTAPNEKLFFGSGTQLSVL.

The chain is built from TRBV7-2 and TRBJ1-4, with TRBD1 as a possible D gene (6 bases). CDR3 length: 14 residues. Between the trimmed V and J ends, which lost 3 bases and 10 bases, there was a span of 15 bases. Germline CDR1 SGHTA, CDR2 FQGNSA. The CDR3 here is CASSLQGNGGKLFF. DNA for the CDR3: TGTGCCAGCAGCTTGCAGGGGAATGGGGGAAAACTGTTTTTT. The complete variable domain, with remaining parts taken from reference TRBV7-2 and TRBJ1-4, reads GAGVSQSPSNKVTEKGKDVELRCDPISGHTALYWYRQSLGQGLEFLIYFQGNSAPDKSGLPSDRFSAERTGGSVSTLTIQRTQQEDSAVYLCASSLQGNGGKLFFGSGTQLSVL.

The chain carries TRBV5-6 and TRBJ1-2, with 7 bases matching TRBD1. Germline V gene lookup returns CDR1 SGHDT and CDR2 YYEEEE. Trimming cost V 4 bases and J 2 bases; bases outside gene matches: 5. The CDR3 covers 14 residues. The CDR3 DNA follows: TGTGCCAGCAGCCCGACAGGGCTAAACTATGGCTACACCTTC. Translated, it gives CASSPTGLNYGYTF.

The V and J genes are TRBV6-4 and TRBJ2-3, with 11 nucleotides matching TRBD2. V lost 6 bases and J lost 6; bases outside the gene matches: 8. This CDR3 is built from 15 residues. The germline V gene has CDR1 MRHNA and CDR2 SNTAGT. This CDR3 reads CASRPSSGRLDTQYF. In DNA, the CDR3 is TGTGCCAGCAGGCCGTCTAGCGGGAGGCTGGATACGCAGTATTTT.

The V call is TRBV29-1, the J call TRBJ1-1, with 11 bases matching TRBD1. Germline-derived CDR1 and CDR2 are SQVTM and ANQGSEA. The CDR3 spans 11 residues. With V trimmed by 6 bases and J by 7 bases, 1 base remained unmatched. CDR3 sequence reads: CSVGQGGEAFF. The CDR3 DNA reads TGCAGCGTGGGACAGGGGGGTGAAGCTTTCTTT.

The CDR3 loop is CASSRPLAGADTQYF. CDR3 DNA: TGTGCCAGCAGTCGGCCCCTAGCGGGAGCAGATACGCAGTATTTT. This rearrangement joins TRBV6-5 to TRBJ2-3, with 10 nucleotides matching TRBD2. V gave up 5 bases and J gave up 4 bases; unmatched junction bases: 6. The germline V gene encodes CDR1 MNHEY and CDR2 SVGAGI. The CDR3 runs to 15 residues.

The chain uses TRBV7-9 and TRBJ1-1; no clear D gene. V lost 7 bases and J lost 0, with 9 bases in between. CDR1 and CDR2 (germline): SEHNR, FQNEAQ (reference sequence). The CDR3 totals 13 residues. The CDR3 region is CASNSDLNTEAFF. DNA of the CDR3: TGTGCCAGCAACAGTGATTTGAACACTGAAGCTTTCTTT. Full variable domain (remainder filled in from reference TRBV7-9 and TRBJ1-1): DTGVSQNPRHKITKRGQNVTFRCDPISEHNRLYWYRQTLGQGPEFLTYFQNEAQLEKSRLLSDRFSAERPKGSFSTLEIQRTEQGDSAMYLCASNSDLNTEAFFGQGTRLTVV.

Only one count was recorded for this clone. The rearrangement uses TRBV10-1 and TRBJ1-5; no reliable D call. Deletions cut 5 bases from V and 1 base from J, with 15 bases between. CDR3 length: 16 residues. The V gene's germline CDR1 is WNHNN and CDR2 SYGVQD (reference sequence). The CDR3 reads CASSNTSRRSNQPQHF. As DNA, the CDR3 is TGCGCCAGCAGTAACACGTCGAGGAGGAGCAATCAGCCCCAGCATTTT.

In nucleotides, the CDR3 is TGTGCCAGCAGCCAAAGGACAGGGAGCTCCTACGAGCAGTACTTC. As protein: CASSQRTGSSYEQYF. V gene TRBV7-2 combines with J gene TRBJ2-7; 8 bases match TRBD1. The CDR3 has 15 amino acids. Trimming cost V 5 bases and J 0 bases; bases outside gene matches: 6. Per germline, CDR1 SGHTA and CDR2 FQGNSA.

The CDR3 nucleotides are TGTGCCAGCAGCTTGGATAGCGGACTCCCCTACGAGCAGTACTTC. This translates into CASSLDSGLPYEQYF. The chain links TRBV5-8 to TRBJ2-7; tentatively, D is TRBD2 (6 bases). This CDR3 spans 15 amino acids. With 0 bases removed from V and 2 bases from J, the gap between germline ends came to 12 bases. Germline CDR1 is SGHTS and CDR2 is YDEGEE.

The V gene is TRBV5-1, the J gene TRBJ2-7, with TRBD2 matching over 13 bases. The germline gives CDR1 SGHRS, CDR2 YFSETQ. The CDR3 runs to 15 residues. The ends lost 4 bases at V and 3 bases at J; junction bases unmatched: 4. The CDR3 DNA reads TGCGCCAGCAGCCCCAGGACTAGCGGGAGCTACGAGCAGTACTTC. Translation: CASSPRTSGSYEQYF.

This clone was recorded a few times. This chain connects TRBV7-6 to TRBJ2-1, with D hard to call. Germline V gene sequence: CDR1 SGHVS, CDR2 FNYEAQ. Trimming shortened V by 1 base and J by 0 bases, and 13 bases separated the two germline ends. The CDR3 has 17 residues. The CDR3 sequence is CASSLDPRILSYNEQFF. CDR3 sequence (DNA): TGTGCCAGCAGCTTAGATCCTAGAATTCTCTCCTACAATGAGCAGTTCTTC.

The chain's CDR3 is CASGLVRDRVNQPQHF. In nucleotides, the CDR3 is TGTGCTAGTGGTTTGGTAAGGGACAGAGTAAATCAGCCCCAGCATTTT. This chain connects TRBV12-5 to TRBJ1-5; 7 positions agree with TRBD1. V shed 0 bases, J shed 4 bases, and the junction held 6 bases outside the gene matches. CDR3 size: 16 residues. Germline CDR1 reads LGHNT; CDR2 reads FRNRAP.

The chain carries TRBV5-6 and TRBJ2-1; 11 nucleotides line up with TRBD2. Germline loops: CDR1 SGHDT, CDR2 YYEEEE. With V trimmed by 7 bases and J by 7 bases, 10 bases remained unmatched. The CDR3 is made up of 15 amino acids. The CDR3: CASGDSGRAGNEQFF. The DNA for the CDR3 is TGTGCCAGCGGGGATAGCGGGAGGGCCGGGAATGAGCAGTTCTTC.

The chain has TRBV11-1 and TRBJ2-5, with TRBD2 matching over 12 bases. Germline values: CDR1 SGHAT, CDR2 FQDESV (reference sequence). The CDR3 is made up of 17 amino acids. V was pared by 2 bases and J by 4 bases, with 8 bases of the junction left unmatched. The CDR3 spells CASSLYLAGGMGETQYF. The CDR3 DNA sequence: TGTGCCAGCAGCTTATACCTAGCGGGAGGGATGGGAGAGACCCAGTACTTC.

V and J are TRBV7-9 and TRBJ2-7, with 10 nucleotides matching TRBD2. The CDR3 length is 17 residues. The V gene end was trimmed by 5 bases and the J gene end by 1 base; junction bases not matched to a gene: 11. Germline lookup yields CDR1 SEHNR and CDR2 FQNEAQ (reference sequence). CDR3 in DNA: TGTGCCAGCAGCCCGAACCCTCCTAGCGGGGGATCCTACGAGCAGTACTTC. The encoded protein is CASSPNPPSGGSYEQYF.

In this sample, this clone turned up once. The gene calls are TRBV23-1 and TRBJ1-6; D is ambiguous. TRBV23-1 is flagged as an ORF with uncertain function. The CDR3 is 11 residues long. V was clipped by 4 bases and J by 9 bases, with 4 bases between them. The CDR3 bases are TGCGCCAGCAGTCGAGGTTCACCCCTCCACTTT. Protein sequence: CASSRGSPLHF.